This TCR beta chain was captured in a study of shared clonotypes between healthy human individuals. V gave up 6 bases and J gave up 0 bases, with 8 bases separating them. Germline V lookup: CDR1 MNHNS, CDR2 SASEGT. The CDR3 covers 13 residues. Into CD45RA+ naive and CD45RA-negative memory subsets, the CD4+ cells were split. Sorted-subset replicate PCR reactions contained around 220 ng DNA, corresponding to approximately 30,000 T cell genomes. TCRdb keeps only in-frame clones here, not all; method: immunoSEQ multiplex PCR. Of 700,000 or so clones detected, more than 70% appear once; the ten largest clones hold less than 2%.

The chain carries TRBV6-1 and TRBJ1-1, with D perhaps matching TRBD1 (6 bases). The TCR was taken from a woman between 25 and 40 years old in good health. Sequencing input: memory CD4+ T cells sorted from blood. Subset indicated: CD45RA-negative fraction. The CDR3 region is CASRRGVNTEAFF. The CDR3 bases are TGTGCCAGCAGGAGGGGGGTGAACACTGAAGCTTTCTTT.